This record covers a single T cell receptor beta chain. The CDR3 has 17 residues. V dropped 3 bases and J dropped 5; count of bases not matched to a gene: 15. Germline lookup yields CDR1 DFQATT and CDR2 SNEGSKA (reference sequence). These data come from a study of type 1 and type 2 diabetes patients. The PCR template was genomic DNA. Amplification of the beta chain CDR3 used 30 forward and 13 reverse multiplex primers. Each CDR3 protein is one row after TCRdb ran MiXCR on the multiplex PCR reads. This table holds a few hundred thousand distinct CDR3 sequences, 40% to 50% found once. The sequenced sample was peripheral blood mononuclear cells (PBMCs). The TCR originated in a man aged 18-30 years with type 2 diabetes. V gene TRBV20-1 combines with J gene TRBJ2-3; 9 bases map to TRBD2. CDR3 protein: CSASRKRREGLVDTQYF. The CDR3 coding sequence is TGCAGTGCTAGCCGAAAAAGGCGGGAGGGTTTAGTAGATACGCAGTATTTT.